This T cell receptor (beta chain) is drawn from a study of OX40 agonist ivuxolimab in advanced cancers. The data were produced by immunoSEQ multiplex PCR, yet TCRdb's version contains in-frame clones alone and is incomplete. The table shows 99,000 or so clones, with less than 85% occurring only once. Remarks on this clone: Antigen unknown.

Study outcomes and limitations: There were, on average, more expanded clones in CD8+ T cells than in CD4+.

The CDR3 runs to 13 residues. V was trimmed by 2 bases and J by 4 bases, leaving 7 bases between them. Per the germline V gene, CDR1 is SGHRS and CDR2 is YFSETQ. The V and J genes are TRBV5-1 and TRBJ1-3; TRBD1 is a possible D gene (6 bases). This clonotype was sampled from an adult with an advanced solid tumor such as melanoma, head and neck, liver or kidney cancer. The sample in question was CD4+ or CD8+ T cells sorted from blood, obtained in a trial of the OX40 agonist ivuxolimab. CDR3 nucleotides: TGCGCCAGCAGCTTAACAGGGGGAAACACCATATATTTT. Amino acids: CASSLTGGNTIYF.